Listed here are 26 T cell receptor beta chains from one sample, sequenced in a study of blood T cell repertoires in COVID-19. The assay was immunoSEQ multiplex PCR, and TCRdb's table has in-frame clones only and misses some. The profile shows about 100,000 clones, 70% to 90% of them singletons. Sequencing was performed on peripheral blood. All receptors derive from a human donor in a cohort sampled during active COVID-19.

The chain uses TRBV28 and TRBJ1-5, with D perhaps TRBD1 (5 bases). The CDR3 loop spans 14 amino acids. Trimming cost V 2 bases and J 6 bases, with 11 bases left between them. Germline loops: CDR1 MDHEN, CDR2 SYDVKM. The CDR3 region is CASSLAGHGQPQHF. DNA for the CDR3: TGTGCCAGCAGTTTAGCAGGGCACGGTCAGCCCCAGCATTTT.

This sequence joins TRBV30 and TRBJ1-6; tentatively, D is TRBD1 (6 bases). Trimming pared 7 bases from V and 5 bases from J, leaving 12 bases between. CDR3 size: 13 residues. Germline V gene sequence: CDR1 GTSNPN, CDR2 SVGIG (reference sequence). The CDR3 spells CASSQGDNSPLHF. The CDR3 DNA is TGTGCCTCGTCACAGGGTGATAATTCACCCCTCCACTTT.

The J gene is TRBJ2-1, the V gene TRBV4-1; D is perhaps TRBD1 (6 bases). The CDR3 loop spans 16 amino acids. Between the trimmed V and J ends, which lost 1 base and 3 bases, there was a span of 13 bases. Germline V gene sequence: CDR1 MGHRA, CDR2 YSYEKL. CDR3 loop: CASSQVGASFYNEQFF. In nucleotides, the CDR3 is TGCGCCAGCAGCCAAGTGGGGGCCAGCTTCTACAATGAGCAGTTCTTC.

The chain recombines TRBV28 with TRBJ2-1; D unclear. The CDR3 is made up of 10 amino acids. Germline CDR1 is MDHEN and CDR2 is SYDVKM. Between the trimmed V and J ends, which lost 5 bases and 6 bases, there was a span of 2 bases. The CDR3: CASSLNEQFF. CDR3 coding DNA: TGTGCCAGCAGTCTCAATGAGCAGTTCTTC.

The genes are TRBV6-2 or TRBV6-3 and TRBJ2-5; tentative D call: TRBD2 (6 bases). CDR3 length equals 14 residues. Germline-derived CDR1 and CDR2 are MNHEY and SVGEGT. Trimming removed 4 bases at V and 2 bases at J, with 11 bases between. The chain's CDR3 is CASSWGGVQETQYF. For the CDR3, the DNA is TGTGCCAGCAGTTGGGGCGGGGTACAAGAGACCCAGTACTTC.

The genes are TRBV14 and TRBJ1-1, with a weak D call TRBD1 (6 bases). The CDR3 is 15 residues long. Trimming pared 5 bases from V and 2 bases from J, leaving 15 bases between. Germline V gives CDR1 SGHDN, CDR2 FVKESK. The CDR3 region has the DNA TGTGCCAGCAGCTCCCGCGGACAGCCTAACACTGAAGCTTTCTTT. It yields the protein CASSSRGQPNTEAFF.

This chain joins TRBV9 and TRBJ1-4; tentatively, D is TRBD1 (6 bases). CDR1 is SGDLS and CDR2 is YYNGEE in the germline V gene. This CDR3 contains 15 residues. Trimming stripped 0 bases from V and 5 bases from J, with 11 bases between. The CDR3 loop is CASSVAQGTNEKLFF. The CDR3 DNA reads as TGTGCCAGCAGCGTAGCACAGGGAACCAATGAAAAACTGTTTTTT.

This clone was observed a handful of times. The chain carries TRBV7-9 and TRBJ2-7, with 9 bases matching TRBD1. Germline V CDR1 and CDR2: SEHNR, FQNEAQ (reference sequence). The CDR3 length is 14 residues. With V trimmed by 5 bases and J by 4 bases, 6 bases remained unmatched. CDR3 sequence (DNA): TGTGCCAGCAGCATACAGGGGGCGACGTACGAGCAGTACTTC. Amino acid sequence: CASSIQGATYEQYF.

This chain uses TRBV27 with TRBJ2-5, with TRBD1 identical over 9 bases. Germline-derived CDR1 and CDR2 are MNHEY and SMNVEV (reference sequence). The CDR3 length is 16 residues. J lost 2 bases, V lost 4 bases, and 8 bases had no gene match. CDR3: CASSSGQGWGQETQYF. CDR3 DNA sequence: TGTGCCAGCAGTTCCGGACAGGGGTGGGGACAAGAGACCCAGTACTTC.

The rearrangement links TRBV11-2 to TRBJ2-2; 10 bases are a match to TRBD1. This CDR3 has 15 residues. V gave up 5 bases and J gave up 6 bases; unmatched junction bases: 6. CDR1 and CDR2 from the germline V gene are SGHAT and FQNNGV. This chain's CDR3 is CASSQTGGRSGELFF. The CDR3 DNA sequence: TGTGCCAGCAGCCAGACAGGGGGCAGGTCCGGGGAGCTGTTTTTT.

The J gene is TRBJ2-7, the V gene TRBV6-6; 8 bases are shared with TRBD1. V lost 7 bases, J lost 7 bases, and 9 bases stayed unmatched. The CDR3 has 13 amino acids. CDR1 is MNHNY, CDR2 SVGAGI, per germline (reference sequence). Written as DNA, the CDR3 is TGTGCCAGCAAAGGGACAGGCCCCTCGGAGCAGTACTTC. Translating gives CASKGTGPSEQYF.

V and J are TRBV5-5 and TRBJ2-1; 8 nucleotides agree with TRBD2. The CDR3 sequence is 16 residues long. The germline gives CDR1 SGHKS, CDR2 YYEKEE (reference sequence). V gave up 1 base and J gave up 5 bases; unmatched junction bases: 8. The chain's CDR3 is CASSLLSGMRDNEQFF. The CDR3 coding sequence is TGTGCCAGCAGCTTGCTTAGCGGGATGAGGGACAATGAGCAGTTCTTC. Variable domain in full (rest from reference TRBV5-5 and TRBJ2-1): DAGVTQSPTHLIKTRGQQVTLRCSPISGHKSVSWYQQVLGQGPQFIFQYYEKEERGRGNFPDRFSARQFPNYSSELNVNALLLGDSALYLCASSLLSGMRDNEQFFGPGTRLTVL.

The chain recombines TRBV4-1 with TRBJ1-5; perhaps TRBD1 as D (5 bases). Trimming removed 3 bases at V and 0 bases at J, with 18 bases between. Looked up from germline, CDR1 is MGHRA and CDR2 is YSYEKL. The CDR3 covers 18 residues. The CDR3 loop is CASSHINQGSYSNQPQHF. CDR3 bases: TGCGCCAGCAGCCATATTAATCAGGGAAGTTATAGCAATCAGCCCCAGCATTTT.

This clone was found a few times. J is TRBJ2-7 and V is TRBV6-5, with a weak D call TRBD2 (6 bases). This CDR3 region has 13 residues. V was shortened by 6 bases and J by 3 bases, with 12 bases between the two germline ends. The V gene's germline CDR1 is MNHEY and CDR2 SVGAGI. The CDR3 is CASSSLGGYEQYF. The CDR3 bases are TGTGCCAGCAGCTCCTTGGGGGGCTACGAGCAGTACTTC.

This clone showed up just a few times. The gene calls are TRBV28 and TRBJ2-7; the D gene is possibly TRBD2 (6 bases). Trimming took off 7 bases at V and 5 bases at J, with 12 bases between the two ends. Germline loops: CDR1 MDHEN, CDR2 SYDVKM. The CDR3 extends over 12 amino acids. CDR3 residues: CASIGSYHEQYF. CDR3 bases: TGTGCCAGCATCGGGAGCTACCACGAGCAGTACTTC.

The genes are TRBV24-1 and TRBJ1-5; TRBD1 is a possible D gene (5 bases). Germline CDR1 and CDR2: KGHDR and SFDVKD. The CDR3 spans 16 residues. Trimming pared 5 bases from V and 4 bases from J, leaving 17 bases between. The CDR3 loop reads CATSGIFGGRNQPQHF. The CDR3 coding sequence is TGTGCCACCAGTGGAATTTTCGGGGGAAGAAATCAGCCCCAGCATTTT.

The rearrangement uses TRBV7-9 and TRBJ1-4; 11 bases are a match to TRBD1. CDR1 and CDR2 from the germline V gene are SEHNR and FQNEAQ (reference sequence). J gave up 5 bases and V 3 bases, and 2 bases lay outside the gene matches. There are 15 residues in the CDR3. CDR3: CASSFGQGANEKLFF. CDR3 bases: TGTGCCAGCAGCTTCGGACAGGGGGCGAATGAAAAACTGTTTTTT.

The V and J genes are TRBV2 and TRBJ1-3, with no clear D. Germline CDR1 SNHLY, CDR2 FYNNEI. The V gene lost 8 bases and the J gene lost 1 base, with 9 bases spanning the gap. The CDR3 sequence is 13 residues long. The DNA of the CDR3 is TGTGCCAGCGTGACTAGTTCTGGAAACACCATATATTTT. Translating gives CASVTSSGNTIYF.

The CDR3 here is CASSPGTGSSGANVLTF. The CDR3 bases are TGCGCCAGCAGCCCCGGGACAGGGTCTTCTGGGGCCAACGTCCTGACTTTC. This rearrangement joins TRBV5-1 to TRBJ2-6; 9 bases fit TRBD1. Germline values: CDR1 SGHRS, CDR2 YFSETQ. The junction had 6 bases not matched to a gene; V was cut back by 4 bases and J by 1 base. CDR3 length equals 17 residues.

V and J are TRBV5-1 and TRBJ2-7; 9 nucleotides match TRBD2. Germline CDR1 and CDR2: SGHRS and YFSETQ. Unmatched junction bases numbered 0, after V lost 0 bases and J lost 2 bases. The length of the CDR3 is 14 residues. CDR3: CASSLASGAYEQYF. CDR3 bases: TGCGCCAGCAGCTTGGCTAGCGGGGCCTACGAGCAGTACTTC.

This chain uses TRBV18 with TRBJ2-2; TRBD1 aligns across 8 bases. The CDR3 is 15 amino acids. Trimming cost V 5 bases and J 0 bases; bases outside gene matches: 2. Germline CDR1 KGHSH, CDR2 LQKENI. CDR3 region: CASSTGQANTGELFF. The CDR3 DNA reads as TGTGCCAGCTCAACGGGACAGGCGAACACCGGGGAGCTGTTTTTT.

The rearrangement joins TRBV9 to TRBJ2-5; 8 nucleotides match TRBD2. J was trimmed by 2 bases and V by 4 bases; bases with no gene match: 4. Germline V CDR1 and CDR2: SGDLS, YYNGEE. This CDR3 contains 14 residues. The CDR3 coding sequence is TGTGCCAGCAGCTTAGGGACTAGACAAGAGACCCAGTACTTC. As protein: CASSLGTRQETQYF.

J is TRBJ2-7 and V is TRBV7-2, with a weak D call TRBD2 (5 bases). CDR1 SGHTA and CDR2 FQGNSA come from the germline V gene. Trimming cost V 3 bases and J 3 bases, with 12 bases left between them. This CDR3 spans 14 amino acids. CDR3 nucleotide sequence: TGTGCCAGCAGCTTTGCGGGCTCCAACTACGAGCAGTACTTC. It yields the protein CASSFAGSNYEQYF.

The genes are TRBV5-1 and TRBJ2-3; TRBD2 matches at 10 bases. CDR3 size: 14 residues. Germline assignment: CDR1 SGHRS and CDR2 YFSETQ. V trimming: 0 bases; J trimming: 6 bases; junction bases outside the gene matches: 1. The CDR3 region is CASSLVSGRDTQYF. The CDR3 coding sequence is TGCGCCAGCAGCTTGGTTAGCGGGAGGGATACGCAGTATTTT.

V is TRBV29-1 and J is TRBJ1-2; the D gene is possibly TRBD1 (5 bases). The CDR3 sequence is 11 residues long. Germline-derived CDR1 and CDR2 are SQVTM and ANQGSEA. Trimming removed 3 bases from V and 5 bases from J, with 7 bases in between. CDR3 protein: CSVDAGYGYTF. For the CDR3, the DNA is TGCAGCGTTGACGCAGGGTATGGCTACACCTTC.

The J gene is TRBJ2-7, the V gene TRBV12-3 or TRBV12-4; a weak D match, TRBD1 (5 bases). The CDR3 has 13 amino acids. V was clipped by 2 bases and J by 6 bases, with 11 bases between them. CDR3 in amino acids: CASSLSVRAEQYF. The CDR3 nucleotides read TGTGCCAGCAGTTTATCAGTCAGGGCCGAGCAGTACTTC.